This T cell receptor (beta chain) emerged from a study of blood T cell repertoires in COVID-19. How the authors handled the data: Quantification of nucleated cells was approximated via reference gene primer amplification. Clones were sequenced by immunoSEQ multiplex PCR, and TCRdb holds only the in-frame ones, with some missing. The V and J calls and clone size are taken from that table; D and trimming were inferred from the DNA. This table has about 210,000 clones, around 92% appearing once. Germline lookup yields CDR1 KGHDR and CDR2 SFDVKD. V lost 4 bases and J lost 6; bases outside the gene matches: 12. This CDR3 spans 17 amino acids.

This rearrangement joins TRBV24-1 to TRBJ2-2, with TRBD1 identical over 8 bases. The sequence was obtained from a man younger than 45 with acute or convalescent COVID-19. Sequencing used peripheral blood. The CDR3 DNA sequence: TGTGCCACCAGTGACTTTAGGACAGGGACGGGTCCCGGGGAGCTGTTTTTT. Its protein product is CATSDFRTGTGPGELFF.